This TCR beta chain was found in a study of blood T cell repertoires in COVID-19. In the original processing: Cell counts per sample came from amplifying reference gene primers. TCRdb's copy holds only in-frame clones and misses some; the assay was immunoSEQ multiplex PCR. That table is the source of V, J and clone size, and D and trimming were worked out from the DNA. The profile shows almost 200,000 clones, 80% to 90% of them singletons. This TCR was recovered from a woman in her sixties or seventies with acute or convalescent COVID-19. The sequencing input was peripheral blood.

CDR3: CASGKGTGGTNEKLFF. The CDR3 DNA is TGTGCTAGTGGCAAGGGGACAGGGGGCACTAATGAAAAACTGTTTTTT. This rearrangement joins TRBV12-5 to TRBJ1-4, with TRBD1 matching 12 bases. Trimming took 6 bases from V and 2 from J; bases not matched to a gene: 4. The CDR3 consists of 16 residues. The germline V gene encodes CDR1 LGHNT and CDR2 FRNRAP.